The source of this T cell receptor (beta chain) is a study of blood T cells in healthy people across ages. For the second PCR, which ran for about 6 to 12 cycles, a sample-barcoded 5' primer and a J-beta primer mix were used. No fewer than 3 million CDR3-containing paired-end reads came from each sample. In TCRdb, the 5' RACE reads were re-called with MiXCR into one record per CDR3 protein. The data contain more than 700,000 distinct CDR3 sequences, roughly 50% of them singletons. This CDR3 has 16 amino acids. The genes are TRBV21-1 and TRBJ1-1; the DNA was not used to check the table's D call, TRBD1. TRBV21-1 is annotated as a pseudogene. Sequencing was done on a sample of blood. The TCR comes from a man older than 75 in good health. This CDR3 is CASGKPGGGDDTEAFF. Here the CDR3 DNA reads TGTGCCAGCGGCAAACCCGGAGGGGGCGACGACACTGAAGCTTTCTTT.